The 5 T cell receptor beta chains below were found in one sample sequenced in a study of control samples from healthy donors and cancer patients. This table comes from immunoSEQ multiplex PCR, and its TCRdb copy is limited to in-frame clones, with some not included. This table has tens of thousands of clones, 75% to 95% appearing once. Sequencing used blood. The receptor set was obtained from a man under 40 in good health.

This rearrangement joins TRBV21-1 to TRBJ2-7; the table assigns TRBD2, which was not confirmed against the DNA. TRBV21-1 represents a pseudogene. The length of the CDR3 is 14 residues. CDR3 protein: CASSPPTSPYEQYF. In DNA, the CDR3 is TGTGCCAGCAGCCCTCCGACTAGTCCCTACGAGCAGTACTTC.

The CDR3 region is CASSYPTGGAYEQYF. The CDR3 DNA reads as TGTGCCAGCAGCTACCCGACAGGGGGCGCCTACGAGCAGTACTTC. The chain has TRBV7-9 and TRBJ2-7, with TRBD1 identical over 10 bases. The CDR3 loop spans 15 amino acids. V was clipped by 4 bases and J by 2 bases; unmatched bases: 5. Germline values: CDR1 SEHNR, CDR2 FQNEAQ (reference sequence).

The chain recombines TRBV5-1 with TRBJ1-6, with 9 bases identical to TRBD1. The CDR3 loop spans 14 amino acids. CDR1 and CDR2 (germline): SGHRS, YFSETQ. V lost 2 bases to trimming and J lost 7 bases; unmatched junction nucleotides: 1. CDR3 DNA: TGCGCCAGCAGCTTACAGGGGGCGAATTCACCCCTCCACTTT. The encoded protein is CASSLQGANSPLHF.

The rearrangement links TRBV11-3 to TRBJ1-3; D might be TRBD1 (5 bases). This CDR3 is built from 13 residues. The V and J ends lost 5 bases and 5 bases respectively, with 10 bases between them. Germline V gene sequence: CDR1 SGHNT, CDR2 YENEEA. CDR3 residues: CASSPGGRNTIYF. The DNA of the CDR3 is TGTGCCAGCAGCCCTGGGGGAAGAAACACCATATATTTT.

This rearrangement joins TRBV10-3 to TRBJ2-2; D uncertain. The V and J ends lost 6 bases and 5 bases respectively, with 10 bases between them. The CDR3 is 13 residues long. The germline V gene encodes CDR1 ENHRY and CDR2 SYGVKD. In DNA, the CDR3 is TGTGCCATCAGGGGGTCGTTGACCGGGGAGCTGTTTTTT. Translated: CAIRGSLTGELFF.